This T cell receptor (beta chain) was found in a study of response to subunit inactivated influenza vaccine. From the RT-PCR reads, TCRdb called clonotypes with MiXCR, one entry per CDR3 protein. The sample holds 530,000 or so distinct CDR3 sequences, around 13% seen once. The CDR3 contains 16 residues. V lost 2 bases, J lost 6 bases, and 6 bases stayed unmatched. The germline gives CDR1 LGHNA, CDR2 YNFKEQ. Sequenced here: PBMCs from blood, sampled approximately 13 days after vaccination. The clonotype comes from a man between 45 and 60 years old who received an inactivated influenza vaccine. This chain links TRBV4-2 with TRBJ2-3, with 12 bases aligning to TRBD2. In DNA, the CDR3 is TGTGCCAGCAGCCAACTAGCGGGGGGGCTAGCGGATACGCAGTATTTT. Protein product: CASSQLAGGLADTQYF.